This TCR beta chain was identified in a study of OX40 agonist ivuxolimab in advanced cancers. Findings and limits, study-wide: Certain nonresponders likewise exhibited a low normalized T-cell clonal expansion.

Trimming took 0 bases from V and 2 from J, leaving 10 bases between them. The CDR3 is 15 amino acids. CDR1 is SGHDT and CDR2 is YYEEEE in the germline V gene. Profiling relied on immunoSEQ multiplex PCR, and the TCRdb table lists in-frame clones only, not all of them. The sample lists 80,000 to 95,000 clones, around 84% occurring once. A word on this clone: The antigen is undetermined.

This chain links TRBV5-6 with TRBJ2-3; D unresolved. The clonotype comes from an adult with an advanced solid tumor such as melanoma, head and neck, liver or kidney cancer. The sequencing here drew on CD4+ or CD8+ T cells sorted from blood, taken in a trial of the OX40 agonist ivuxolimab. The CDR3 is CASSLVGPITDTQYF. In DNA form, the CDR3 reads TGTGCCAGCAGCTTGGTTGGACCCATCACAGATACGCAGTATTTT.